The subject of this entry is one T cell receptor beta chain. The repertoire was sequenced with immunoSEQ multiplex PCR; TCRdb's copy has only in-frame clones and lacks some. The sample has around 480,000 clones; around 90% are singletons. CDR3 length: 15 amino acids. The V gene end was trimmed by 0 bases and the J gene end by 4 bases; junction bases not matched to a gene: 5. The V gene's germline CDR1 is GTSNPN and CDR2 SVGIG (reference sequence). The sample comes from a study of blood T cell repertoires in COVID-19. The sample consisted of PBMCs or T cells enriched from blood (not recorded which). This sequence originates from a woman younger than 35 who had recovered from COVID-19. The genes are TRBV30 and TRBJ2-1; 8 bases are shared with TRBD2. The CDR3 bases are TGTGCCTGGAGTGTCGGAGCGGGGGATTACAATGAGCAGTTCTTC. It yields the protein CAWSVGAGDYNEQFF.